A single sample is the source of the 2 T cell receptor beta chains below, sequenced in a study of CD8+ T cells in alopecia areata (dated by TCRdb to 2017 to 2018). The receptor library was made with the immunoSEQ multiplex PCR assay. RNA was extracted from all samples and reverse transcribed into cDNA as template for TCR sequencing. TCRdb took this table from immuneACCESS and kept in-frame rearrangements with V and J called. Such tables lack part of the clones; where checked against another copy, unresolved V genes explain under half of the gap, and the rest is unexplained. This sample comprises about 90,000 clones, roughly 47% of them detected only once. Clones ranked in the top ten supply 18% of the sample. The time point label, read with the paper, signifies: about 25 weeks on oral tofacitinib. This sample's treatment or condition label indicates: oral pan-JAK inhibitor, 5-10 mg twice daily. The sample here was CD8+ T cells sorted from blood, taken at week 24, from a patient treated with tofacitinib. These receptors all come from a human donor with alopecia areata.

A few counts support this clone. This chain joins TRBV7-9 and TRBJ2-6; 9 nucleotides agree with TRBD2. CDR3 length equals 17 residues. J gave up 0 bases and V 5 bases, and 5 bases lay outside the gene matches. Germline assignment: CDR1 SEHNR and CDR2 FQNEAQ (reference sequence). As DNA, the CDR3 is TGTGCCAGCAGCGCGCTAGCGGGGTTCTCTGGGGCCAACGTCCTGACTTTC. This encodes CASSALAGFSGANVLTF.

This clone has a handful of counts. The genes are TRBV19 and TRBJ1-5; D unresolved. Trimming shortened V by 2 bases and J by 3 bases, and 11 bases separated the two germline ends. CDR3 length equals 15 residues. Looked up from germline, CDR1 is LNHDA and CDR2 is SQIVND (reference sequence). The CDR3 DNA is TGTGCCAGTAGTATATGGCGGTCATCCAATCAGCCCCAGCATTTT. Its translation is CASSIWRSSNQPQHF.